The 8 T cell receptor beta chains reported below all come from one sample, sequenced in a study of T cell responses to AZD1222 COVID-19 vaccine. Assay: immunoSEQ multiplex PCR; the TCRdb copy retains only in-frame clones and omits some. This sample carries some 150,000 clones, roughly 90% of them seen once, and the ten largest clones take under 7%. The material was peripheral blood, obtained 28 days after the second dose of the MenACWY control vaccine. Receptors originate from an adult who received the MenACWY meningococcal vaccine as a control.

The chain uses TRBV7-9 and TRBJ1-6; 7 bases are shared with TRBD1. This CDR3 comprises 17 residues. The V segment lost 4 bases and the J segment 0 bases; nucleotides outside the gene matches: 6. Looked up from germline, CDR1 is SEHNR and CDR2 is FQNEAQ (reference sequence). The CDR3 spells CASSSSRGGSYNSPLHF. The CDR3 bases are TGTGCCAGCAGCTCCTCCAGGGGGGGCTCCTATAATTCACCCCTCCACTTT.

CDR3 nucleotide sequence: TGTGCTAGTGCCACCCAAGGGAATCAGCCCCAGCATTTT. Its translation: CASATQGNQPQHF. This chain joins TRBV12-5 and TRBJ1-5; the D is unclear. The germline V gene encodes CDR1 LGHNT and CDR2 FRNRAP. This CDR3 contains 13 residues. The V end was cut by 7 bases, the J end by 4 bases, with 11 bases between. The whole variable domain, filled in from reference TRBV12-5 and TRBJ1-5, reads DARVTQTPRHKVTEMGQEVTMRCQPILGHNTVFWYRQTMMQGLELLAYFRNRAPLDDSGMPKDRFSAEMPDATLATLKIQPSEPRDSAVYFCASATQGNQPQHFGDGTRLSIL.

This sequence joins TRBV7-9 and TRBJ1-2; D gene uncertain. This CDR3 has 13 amino acids. CDR1 and CDR2 from the germline V gene are SEHNR and FQNEAQ (reference sequence). V lost 5 bases and J 4 bases, leaving 11 bases between the germline ends. CDR3 region: CASSRGELYGYTF. CDR3 DNA sequence: TGTGCCAGCAGCCGTGGGGAACTCTATGGCTACACCTTC.

The genes are TRBV18 and TRBJ2-7; D is unresolved. Per germline, CDR1 KGHSH and CDR2 LQKENI. The CDR3 sequence is 15 residues long. V was trimmed by 3 bases and J by 0 bases, leaving 12 bases between them. The CDR3 region has the DNA TGTGCCAGCTCACCCTCCGGCTTTAGCTCCTACGAGCAGTACTTC. Protein product: CASSPSGFSSYEQYF.

The V gene is TRBV6-1, the J gene TRBJ2-3; D unresolved. Per the germline V gene, CDR1 is MNHNS and CDR2 is SASEGT. The CDR3 contains 11 residues. Deletions cut 3 bases from V and 3 bases from J, with 1 base between. CDR3 bases: TGTGCCAGCAGTGATACAGATACGCAGTATTTT. Translating gives CASSDTDTQYF.

This chain connects TRBV5-6 to TRBJ2-3; no clear D. V was shortened by 0 bases and J by 6 bases, with 2 bases between the two germline ends. Germline CDR1 is SGHDT and CDR2 is YYEEEE. The CDR3 sequence is 11 residues long. The CDR3, as DNA: TGTGCCAGCAGCTTGGCTGATACGCAGTATTTT. Its protein product is CASSLADTQYF.

The V and J genes are TRBV7-2 and TRBJ2-7, with a tentative D call TRBD1 (5 bases). This CDR3 contains 14 residues. The germline V and J ends were trimmed by 1 base and 7 bases, with 14 bases remaining between them. Germline lookup yields CDR1 SGHTA and CDR2 FQGNSA. Here the CDR3 reads CASSLEAGMGEQYF. CDR3 DNA sequence: TGTGCCAGCAGCTTAGAGGCAGGGATGGGGGAGCAGTACTTC.

V gene TRBV5-4 combines with J gene TRBJ2-1, with 8 bases that match TRBD2. The CDR3 runs to 15 residues. Germline values: CDR1 SGHNT, CDR2 YYREEE (reference sequence). V shed 2 bases and J 2 bases; nucleotides not matched to a gene: 3. CDR3 sequence: CASSFGSGAYNEQFF. The DNA for the CDR3 is TGTGCCAGCAGCTTCGGTAGCGGGGCCTACAATGAGCAGTTCTTC.